The entry below describes one TCR beta chain. How the authors handled the data: Cell counts per sample came from amplifying reference gene primers. The table came from immunoSEQ multiplex PCR; TCRdb's copy has only in-frame clones and leaves some out. V and J calls and clone size are given by that table; D and trimming were obtained from the DNA. The repertoire holds nearly 25,000 clones, 55% to 85% seen once, with 43% in the top ten. The source of the sample is a study of blood T cell repertoires in COVID-19. Overall study context: Sites across the United States, Italy and Spain contributed samples from acute and convalescent COVID-19. Nucleic acid was either cDNA or gDNA, and it came from T cells, B-cell-depleted T cells, or PBMCs.

The V gene end was trimmed by 2 bases and the J gene end by 8 bases; junction bases not matched to a gene: 5. The CDR3 consists of 15 residues. Germline V gives CDR1 MNHEY, CDR2 SVGAGI. The chain links TRBV6-5 to TRBJ1-6, with 8 bases matching TRBD1. This TCR was recovered from an elderly woman with acute or convalescent COVID-19. The specimen sequenced was peripheral blood. CDR3 DNA sequence: TGTGCCAGCAGTTACCAGGGACAGGCTTATTCACCCCTCCACTTT. This translates into CASSYQGQAYSPLHF.